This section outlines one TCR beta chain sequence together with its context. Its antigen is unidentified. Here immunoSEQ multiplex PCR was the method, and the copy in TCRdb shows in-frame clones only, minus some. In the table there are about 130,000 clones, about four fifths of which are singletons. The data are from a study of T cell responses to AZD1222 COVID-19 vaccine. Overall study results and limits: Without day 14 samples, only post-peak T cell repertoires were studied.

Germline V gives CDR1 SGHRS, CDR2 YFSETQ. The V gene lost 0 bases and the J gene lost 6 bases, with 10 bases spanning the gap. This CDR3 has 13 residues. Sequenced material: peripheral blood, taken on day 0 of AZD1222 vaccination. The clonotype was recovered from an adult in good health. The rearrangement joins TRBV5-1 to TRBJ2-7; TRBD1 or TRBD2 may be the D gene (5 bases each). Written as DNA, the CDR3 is TGCGCCAGCAGCTTGGCCCGTGGGGGCGAGCAGTACTTC. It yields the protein CASSLARGGEQYF.